This TCR beta chain was obtained from a study of OX40 agonist ivuxolimab in advanced cancers. Whole-study context: With a range of 23 to 79, age averaged roughly 60 years, and around 80% were male. Partial responses, seen in three patients, involved one hepatocellular carcinoma and two cutaneous melanomas. Study-wide points: Expanded peripheral T cell antigen specificity was not determined. Among the least clonally expanded were partial responders at 0.1-3.0 mg/kg.

About this clone itself: Its antigen is still unknown.

Using immunoSEQ multiplex PCR, the repertoire was profiled, and TCRdb retains in-frame clones only, with some absent. Here the sample spans about 25,000 clones, roughly 75% being singletons. The sequencing here drew on CD4+ or CD8+ T cells sorted from blood, taken in a trial of the OX40 agonist ivuxolimab. This receptor was obtained from an adult with an advanced solid tumor such as melanoma, head and neck, liver or kidney cancer.

CDR3 nucleotides: TGTGCCAGCAGCTCAAACGCGGGCTTCCCCACCGGGGAGCTGTTTTTT. Its translation is CASSSNAGFPTGELFF. J is TRBJ2-2 and V is TRBV5-5, with D maybe TRBD2 (5 bases). The CDR3 runs to 16 residues. The ends were cut back, 3 bases at V and 4 bases at J, with 16 bases in the middle. Germline V lookup: CDR1 SGHKS, CDR2 YYEKEE (reference sequence). Complete variable domain (other parts from reference TRBV5-5 and TRBJ2-2): DAGVTQSPTHLIKTRGQQVTLRCSPISGHKSVSWYQQVLGQGPQFIFQYYEKEERGRGNFPDRFSARQFPNYSSELNVNALLLGDSALYLCASSSNAGFPTGELFFGEGSRLTVL.